The entry below describes one T cell receptor (beta chain). The antigen is unknown. At one of its ends the junction is not consistent with the germline gene, which may arise from a read error. Through a sample-barcoded 5' primer and a J-beta primer mix, a second PCR was run for roughly 6 to 11 cycles. Using its own MiXCR run on the 5' RACE reads, TCRdb lists one record per CDR3 protein. The sample consists of 2 million or so distinct CDR3 sequences, 49% of them appearing once. Per the germline V gene, CDR1 is MNHNY and CDR2 is SVGAGI (reference sequence). This CDR3 contains 16 residues. This record comes from a study of blood T cells in healthy people across ages. Study-wide results and caveats: Unsorted PBMCs blocked a conclusive comparison of naive and antigen-experienced cells. A roughly linear age-dependent decrease characterized TCR beta diversity per million T cells. In the absence of known donor CMV status, changes in expanded clonotypes were possibly confounded.

The chain links TRBV6-6 to TRBJ2-5; D possibly corresponds to TRBD1 (6 bases). This clonotype originated in a woman in her forties in good health. Sequencing input: blood. CDR3 DNA sequence: TGTGCCAGCACCCGCTTCTCAGGGGACAACCAAGAGACCCGGTACTTC. Protein product: CASTRFSGDNQETRYF.